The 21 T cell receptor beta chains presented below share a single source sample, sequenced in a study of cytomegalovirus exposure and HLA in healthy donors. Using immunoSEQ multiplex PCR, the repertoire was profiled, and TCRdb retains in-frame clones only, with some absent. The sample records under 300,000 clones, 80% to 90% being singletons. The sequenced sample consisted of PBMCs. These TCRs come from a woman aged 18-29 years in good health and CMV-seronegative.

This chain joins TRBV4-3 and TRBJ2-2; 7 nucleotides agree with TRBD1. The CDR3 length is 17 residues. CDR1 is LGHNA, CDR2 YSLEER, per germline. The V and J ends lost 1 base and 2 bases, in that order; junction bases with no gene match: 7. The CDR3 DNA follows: TGCGCCAGCAGCCAAGCGGTACAGGGGATAAACACCGGGGAGCTGTTTTTT. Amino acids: CASSQAVQGINTGELFF.

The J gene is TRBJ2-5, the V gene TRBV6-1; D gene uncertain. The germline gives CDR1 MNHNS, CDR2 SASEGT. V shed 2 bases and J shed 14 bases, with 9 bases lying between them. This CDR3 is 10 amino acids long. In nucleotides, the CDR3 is TGTGCCAGCAGTGAAAGAGGCTACTACTTC. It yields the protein CASSERGYYF.

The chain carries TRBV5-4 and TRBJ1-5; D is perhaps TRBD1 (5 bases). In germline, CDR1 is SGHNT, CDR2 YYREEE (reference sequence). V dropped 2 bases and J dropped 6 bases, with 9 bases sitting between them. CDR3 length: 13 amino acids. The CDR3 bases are TGTGCCAGCAGCTTAGACAGTAGTCAGCCCCAGCATTTT. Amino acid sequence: CASSLDSSQPQHF.

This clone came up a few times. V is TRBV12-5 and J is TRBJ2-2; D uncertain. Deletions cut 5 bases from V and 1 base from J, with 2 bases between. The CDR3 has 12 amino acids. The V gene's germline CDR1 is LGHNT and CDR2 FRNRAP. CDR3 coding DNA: TGTGCTAGTGGTCTGAACACCGGGGAGCTGTTTTTT. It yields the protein CASGLNTGELFF.

This CDR3 is CASKDGINTDTQYF. The CDR3 DNA follows: TGCGCCAGCAAGGACGGGATCAACACAGATACGCAGTATTTT. The J gene is TRBJ2-3, the V gene TRBV5-1, with D possibly TRBD2 on 5 matching bases. The germline V gene has CDR1 SGHRS and CDR2 YFSETQ. There are 14 residues in the CDR3. V lost 6 bases and J 2 bases, leaving 13 bases between the germline ends.

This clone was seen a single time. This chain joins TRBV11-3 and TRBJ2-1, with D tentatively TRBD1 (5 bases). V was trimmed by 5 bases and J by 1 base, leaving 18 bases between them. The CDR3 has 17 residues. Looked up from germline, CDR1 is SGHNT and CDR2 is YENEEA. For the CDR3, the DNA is TGTGCCAGCAGCACCCGGCAGGAAGGGGAATCCTACAATGAGCAGTTCTTC. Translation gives CASSTRQEGESYNEQFF.

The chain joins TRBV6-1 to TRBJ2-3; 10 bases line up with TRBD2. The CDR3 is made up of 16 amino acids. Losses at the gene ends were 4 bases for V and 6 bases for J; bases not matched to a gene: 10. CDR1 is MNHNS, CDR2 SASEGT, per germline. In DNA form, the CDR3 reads TGTGCCAGCAGTGGTAAGAGCGGGGGGGCCGCGGATACGCAGTATTTT. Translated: CASSGKSGGAADTQYF.

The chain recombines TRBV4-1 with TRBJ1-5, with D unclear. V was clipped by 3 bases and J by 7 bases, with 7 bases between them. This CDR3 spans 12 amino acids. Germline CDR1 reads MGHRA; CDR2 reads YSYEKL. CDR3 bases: TGCGCCAGCAGCCAGTCCAGACAGCCCCAGCATTTT. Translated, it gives CASSQSRQPQHF.

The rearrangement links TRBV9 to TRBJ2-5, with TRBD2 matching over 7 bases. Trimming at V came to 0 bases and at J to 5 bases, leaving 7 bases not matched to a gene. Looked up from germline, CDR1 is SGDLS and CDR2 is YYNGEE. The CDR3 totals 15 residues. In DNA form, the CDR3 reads TGTGCCAGCAGCGTAGTGGCGGGAGTAGGCGAGACCCAGTACTTC. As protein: CASSVVAGVGETQYF.

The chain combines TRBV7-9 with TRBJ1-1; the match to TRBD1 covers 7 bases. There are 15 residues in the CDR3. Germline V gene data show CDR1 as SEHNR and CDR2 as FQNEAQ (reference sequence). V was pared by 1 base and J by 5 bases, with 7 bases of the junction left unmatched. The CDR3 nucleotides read TGTGCCAGCAGCTTAGACGTAGGGGGCTGGACTGAAGCTTTCTTT. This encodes CASSLDVGGWTEAFF.

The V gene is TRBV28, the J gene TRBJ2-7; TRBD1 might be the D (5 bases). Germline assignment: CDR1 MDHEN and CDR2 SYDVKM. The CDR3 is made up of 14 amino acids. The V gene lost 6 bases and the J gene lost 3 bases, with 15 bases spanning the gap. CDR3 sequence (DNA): TGTGCCAGCAGGAACACAGGATTCGGCTACGAGCAGTACTTC. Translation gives CASRNTGFGYEQYF.

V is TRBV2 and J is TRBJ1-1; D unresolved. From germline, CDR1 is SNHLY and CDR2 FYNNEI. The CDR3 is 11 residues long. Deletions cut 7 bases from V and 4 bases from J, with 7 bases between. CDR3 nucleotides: TGTGCCAGCACTTTACTCACTGAAGCTTTCTTT. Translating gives CASTLLTEAFF.

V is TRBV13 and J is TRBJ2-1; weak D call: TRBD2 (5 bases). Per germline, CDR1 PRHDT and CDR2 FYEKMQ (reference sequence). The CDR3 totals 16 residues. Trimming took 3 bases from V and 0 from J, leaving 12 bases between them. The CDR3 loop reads CASSFPEENSYNEQFF. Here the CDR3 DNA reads TGTGCCAGCAGCTTTCCGGAGGAGAACTCCTACAATGAGCAGTTCTTC. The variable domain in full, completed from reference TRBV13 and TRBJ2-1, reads AAGVIQSPRHLIKEKRETATLKCYPIPRHDTVYWYQQGPGQDPQFLISFYEKMQSDKGSIPDRFSAQQFSDYHSELNMSSLELGDSALYFCASSFPEENSYNEQFFGPGTRLTVL.

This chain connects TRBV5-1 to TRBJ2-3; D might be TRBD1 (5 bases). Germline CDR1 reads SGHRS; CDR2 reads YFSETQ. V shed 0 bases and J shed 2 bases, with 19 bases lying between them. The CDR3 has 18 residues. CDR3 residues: CASSLADRTNTNTDTQYF. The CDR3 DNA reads TGCGCCAGCAGCTTGGCTGACAGAACCAACACTAACACAGATACGCAGTATTTT.

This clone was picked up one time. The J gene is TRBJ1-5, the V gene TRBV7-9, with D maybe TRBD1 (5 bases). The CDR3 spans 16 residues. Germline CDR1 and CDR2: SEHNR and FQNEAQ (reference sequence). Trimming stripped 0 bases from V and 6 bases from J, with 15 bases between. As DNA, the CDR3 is TGTGCCAGCAGCTTAGCCGGGCAGGGTTGGGGTCAGCCCCAGCATTTT. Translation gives CASSLAGQGWGQPQHF.

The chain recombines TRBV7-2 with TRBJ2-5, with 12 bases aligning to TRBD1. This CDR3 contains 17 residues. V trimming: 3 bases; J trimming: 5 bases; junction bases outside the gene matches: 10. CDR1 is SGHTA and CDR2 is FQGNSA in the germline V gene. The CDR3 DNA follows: TGTGCCAGCAGCTTCGAGCCCGGGACAGGGGGCAGGGAGACCCAGTACTTC. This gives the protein CASSFEPGTGGRETQYF.

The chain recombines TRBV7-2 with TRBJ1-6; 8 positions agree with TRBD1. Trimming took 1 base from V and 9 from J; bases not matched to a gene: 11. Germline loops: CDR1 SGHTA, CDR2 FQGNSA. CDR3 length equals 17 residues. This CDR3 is CASSLVGLRTGISPLHF. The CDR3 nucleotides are TGTGCCAGCAGCTTAGTTGGATTGAGGACAGGGATTTCACCCCTCCACTTT.

The CDR3 sequence is CASSQDRNTEAFF. CDR3 nucleotides: TGCGCCAGCAGCCAAGACAGGAACACTGAAGCTTTCTTT. The chain carries TRBV4-1 and TRBJ1-1; D is unresolved. V was pared by 0 bases and J by 1 base, with 3 bases between. This CDR3 is 13 amino acids long. From germline, CDR1 is MGHRA and CDR2 YSYEKL.

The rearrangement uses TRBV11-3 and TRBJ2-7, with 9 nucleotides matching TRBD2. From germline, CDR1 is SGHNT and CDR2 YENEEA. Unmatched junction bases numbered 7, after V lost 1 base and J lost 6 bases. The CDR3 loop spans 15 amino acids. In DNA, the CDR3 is TGTGCCAGCAGCTTAGGGGGTAGCGGGAGAAGCGAGCAGTACTTC. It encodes CASSLGGSGRSEQYF.

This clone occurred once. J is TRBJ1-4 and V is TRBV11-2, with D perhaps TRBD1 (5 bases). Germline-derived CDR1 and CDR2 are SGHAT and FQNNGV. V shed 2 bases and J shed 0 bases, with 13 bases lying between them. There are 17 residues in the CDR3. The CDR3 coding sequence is TGTGCCAGCAGCTTAAATTTCGGGGGTGCAACTAATGAAAAACTGTTTTTT. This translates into CASSLNFGGATNEKLFF.

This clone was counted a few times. The CDR3 is CASNYRGGNYGYTF. In nucleotides, the CDR3 is TGTGCCAGCAATTACAGGGGAGGAAACTATGGCTACACCTTC. The chain carries TRBV5-6 and TRBJ1-2; 7 bases fit TRBD1. This CDR3 contains 14 residues. CDR1 and CDR2 (germline): SGHDT, YYEEEE. Losses at the gene ends were 6 bases for V and 2 bases for J; bases not matched to a gene: 7. The full variable domain, rest sourced from reference TRBV5-6 and TRBJ1-2, is DAGVTQSPTHLIKTRGQQVTLRCSPKSGHDTVSWYQQALGQGPQFIFQYYEEEERQRGNFPDRFSGHQFPNYSSELNVNALLLGDSALYLCASNYRGGNYGYTFGSGTRLTVV.